This entry lists 10 T cell receptor beta chains sequenced from one sample in a study of Ad26.COV2.S vaccination and SARS-CoV-2 variants. Stated treatment: some 19 received Ad26.COV2.S at low or high dose, single or two shots; roughly five received placebo; per-sample allocation not given. All samples were drawn on day 63, counting from the first vaccine or placebo injection. TCRdb's copy holds only in-frame clones and misses some; the assay was immunoSEQ multiplex PCR. The data hold approximately 460,000 clones, with about nine tenths observed a single time. The sequencing used peripheral blood, collected in a trial of Ad26.COV2.S vaccine versus placebo. Source of these receptors: a person between 18 and 65 years old who received the Ad26.COV2.S COVID-19 vaccine or a placebo.

This clone has more than one count but fewer than ten. This rearrangement joins TRBV5-4 to TRBJ1-2; a weak D match, TRBD1 (5 bases). CDR3 size: 13 residues. Germline-derived CDR1 and CDR2 are SGHNT and YYREEE (reference sequence). V was pared by 10 bases and J by 8 bases, with 21 bases between. In nucleotides, the CDR3 is TGTGCCGGCGGAACCGGGGCAGGTAGGGGCTACACCTTC. Translated, it gives CAGGTGAGRGYTF.

The chain uses TRBV10-3 and TRBJ2-3; 7 bases are shared with TRBD1. Germline-derived CDR1 and CDR2 are ENHRY and SYGVKD. This CDR3 spans 14 amino acids. V was pared by 4 bases and J by 4 bases, with 5 bases of the junction left unmatched. CDR3 loop: CAISGRQGADTQYF. DNA for the CDR3: TGTGCCATCAGTGGGCGGCAGGGGGCAGATACGCAGTATTTT.

This chain links TRBV6-5 with TRBJ2-1, with D perhaps matching TRBD1 (6 bases). This CDR3 spans 16 amino acids. From germline, CDR1 is MNHEY and CDR2 SVGAGI. V dropped 3 bases and J dropped 7 bases, with 19 bases sitting between them. The CDR3 DNA is TGTGCCAGCAGTTATGGTAGAACAGGGTTGAGGAATGAGCAGTTCTTC. Translation: CASSYGRTGLRNEQFF.

Only one count was recorded for this clone. The J gene is TRBJ2-4, the V gene TRBV27, with 10 bases fitting TRBD1. The CDR3 contains 14 residues. After removal of 5 bases from V and 7 bases from J, the junction contained 5 bases not matched to a gene. Germline V gene sequence: CDR1 MNHEY, CDR2 SMNVEV (reference sequence). The CDR3 nucleotides read TGTGCCAGCAGTGTTGACAGGGGGCCGAACATTCAGTACTTC. This codes for CASSVDRGPNIQYF.

The chain links TRBV11-2 to TRBJ1-2, with 7 bases aligning to TRBD1. V gave up 0 bases and J gave up 8 bases; unmatched junction bases: 6. The germline gives CDR1 SGHAT, CDR2 FQNNGV. This CDR3 is built from 14 residues. In nucleotides, the CDR3 is TGTGCCAGCAGCTTAGATGGGACAGCTGGAGGCTACACCTTC. It is translated as CASSLDGTAGGYTF. Drawing the rest from reference TRBV11-2 and TRBJ1-2, the complete variable domain is EAGVAQSPRYKIIEKRQSVAFWCNPISGHATLYWYQQILGQGPKLLIQFQNNGVVDDSQLPKDRFSAERLKGVDSTLKIQPAKLEDSAVYLCASSLDGTAGGYTFGSGTRLTVV.

The CDR3 sequence is CASSEGTGHQPQHF. DNA of the CDR3: TGTGCCAGCAGTGAGGGAACAGGCCATCAGCCCCAGCATTTT. The chain couples TRBV2 to TRBJ1-5; possible D gene TRBD1, 5 bases. V shed 3 bases and J shed 5 bases, with 11 bases lying between them. Germline-derived CDR1 and CDR2 are SNHLY and FYNNEI. CDR3 length: 14 residues. Looking up the rest from reference TRBV2 and TRBJ1-5 gives the full variable domain: EPEVTQTPSHQVTQMGQEVILRCVPISNHLYFYWYRQILGQKVEFLVSFYNNEISEKSEIFDDQFSVERPDGSNFTLKIRSTKLEDSAMYFCASSEGTGHQPQHFGDGTRLSIL.

The chain combines TRBV2 with TRBJ1-2, with D hard to call. V was clipped by 7 bases and J by 5 bases, with 8 bases between them. CDR3 size: 11 residues. Germline V gene data show CDR1 as SNHLY and CDR2 as FYNNEI. The CDR3 here is CASMGAYGYTF. The CDR3 coding sequence is TGTGCCAGCATGGGCGCGTATGGCTACACCTTC.

In the case of this clone: The same CDR3 can be traced to other DNA sequences in this sample. V usage is TRBV7-2 and J usage is TRBJ2-7; 12 nucleotides line up with TRBD2. This CDR3 contains 15 residues. With V trimmed by 3 bases and J by 4 bases, 4 bases remained unmatched. Germline assignment: CDR1 SGHTA and CDR2 FQGNSA. The CDR3 here is CASSFSSGGAYEQYF. The CDR3 DNA is TGTGCCAGCAGCTTTTCTAGCGGGGGGGCTTACGAGCAGTACTTC.

The chain employs TRBV13 and TRBJ2-7, with 10 bases fitting TRBD2. V lost 6 bases to trimming and J lost 3 bases; unmatched junction nucleotides: 8. Germline loops: CDR1 PRHDT, CDR2 FYEKMQ (reference sequence). The CDR3 spans 15 residues. The CDR3 loop reads CASSEPGTSDYEQYF. DNA of the CDR3: TGTGCCAGCAGTGAACCCGGGACTAGCGACTACGAGCAGTACTTC. Combining the CDR3 with reference TRBV13 and TRBJ2-7 gives the whole variable domain AAGVIQSPRHLIKEKRETATLKCYPIPRHDTVYWYQQGPGQDPQFLISFYEKMQSDKGSIPDRFSAQQFSDYHSELNMSSLELGDSALYFCASSEPGTSDYEQYFGPGTRLTVT.

The J gene is TRBJ2-7, the V gene TRBV11-2, with a possible D match to TRBD1 (6 bases). Deletions cut 4 bases from V and 6 bases from J, with 16 bases between. The V gene's germline CDR1 is SGHAT and CDR2 FQNNGV. The CDR3 has 14 amino acids. CDR3 region: CASSSYRERGEQYF. The CDR3 DNA is TGTGCCAGCAGCTCGTACAGGGAACGTGGCGAGCAGTACTTC. Looking up the rest from reference TRBV11-2 and TRBJ2-7 gives the full variable domain: EAGVAQSPRYKIIEKRQSVAFWCNPISGHATLYWYQQILGQGPKLLIQFQNNGVVDDSQLPKDRFSAERLKGVDSTLKIQPAKLEDSAVYLCASSSYRERGEQYFGPGTRLTVT.